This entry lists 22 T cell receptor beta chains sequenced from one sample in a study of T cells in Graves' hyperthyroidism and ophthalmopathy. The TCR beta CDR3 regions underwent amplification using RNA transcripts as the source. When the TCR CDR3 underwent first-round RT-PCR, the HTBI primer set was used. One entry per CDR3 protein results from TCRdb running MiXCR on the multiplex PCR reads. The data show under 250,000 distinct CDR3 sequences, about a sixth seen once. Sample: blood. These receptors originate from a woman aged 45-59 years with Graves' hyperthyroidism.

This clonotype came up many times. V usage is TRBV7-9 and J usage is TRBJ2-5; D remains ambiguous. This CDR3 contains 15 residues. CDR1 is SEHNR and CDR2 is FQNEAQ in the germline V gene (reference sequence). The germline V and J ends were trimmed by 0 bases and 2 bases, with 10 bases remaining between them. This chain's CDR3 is CASSLAGDTQETQYF. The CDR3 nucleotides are TGTGCCAGCAGCTTAGCCGGCGACACACAAGAGACCCAGTACTTC.

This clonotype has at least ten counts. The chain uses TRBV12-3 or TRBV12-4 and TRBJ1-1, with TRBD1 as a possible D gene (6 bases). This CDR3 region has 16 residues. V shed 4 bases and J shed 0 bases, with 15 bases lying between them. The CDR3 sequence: CASSSLEDSMNTEAFF. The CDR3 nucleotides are TGTGCCAGCAGTTCCCTGGAGGACAGTATGAACACTGAAGCTTTCTTT.

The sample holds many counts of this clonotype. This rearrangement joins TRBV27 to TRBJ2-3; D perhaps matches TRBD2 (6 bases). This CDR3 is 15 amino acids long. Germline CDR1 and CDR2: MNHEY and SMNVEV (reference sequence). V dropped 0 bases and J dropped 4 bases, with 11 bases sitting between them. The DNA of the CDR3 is TGTGCCAGCAGTTTATCGACGGGAGAGGCAGATACGCAGTATTTT. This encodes CASSLSTGEADTQYF.

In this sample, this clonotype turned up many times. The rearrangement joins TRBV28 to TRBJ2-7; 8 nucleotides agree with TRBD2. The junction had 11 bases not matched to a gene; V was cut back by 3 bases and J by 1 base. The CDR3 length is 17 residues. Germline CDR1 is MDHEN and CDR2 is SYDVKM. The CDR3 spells CASSFTARTSGSYEQYF. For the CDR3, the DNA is TGTGCCAGCAGTTTTACAGCCCGAACTAGCGGATCCTACGAGCAGTACTTC.

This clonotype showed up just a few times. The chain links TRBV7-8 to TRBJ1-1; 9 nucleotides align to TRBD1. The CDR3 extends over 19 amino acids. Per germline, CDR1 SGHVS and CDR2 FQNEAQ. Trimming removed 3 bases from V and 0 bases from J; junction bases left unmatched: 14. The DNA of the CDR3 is TGTGCCAGCAGCTTGCCGGGACAGGGAAGGGGCTACATGAACACTGAAGCTTTCTTT. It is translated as CASSLPGQGRGYMNTEAFF.

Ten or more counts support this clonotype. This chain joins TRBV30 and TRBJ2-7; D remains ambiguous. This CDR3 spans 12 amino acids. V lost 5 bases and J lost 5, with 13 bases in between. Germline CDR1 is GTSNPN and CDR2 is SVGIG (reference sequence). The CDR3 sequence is CAWAGAKDEQYF. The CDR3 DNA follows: TGTGCCTGGGCCGGAGCCAAAGACGAGCAGTACTTC.

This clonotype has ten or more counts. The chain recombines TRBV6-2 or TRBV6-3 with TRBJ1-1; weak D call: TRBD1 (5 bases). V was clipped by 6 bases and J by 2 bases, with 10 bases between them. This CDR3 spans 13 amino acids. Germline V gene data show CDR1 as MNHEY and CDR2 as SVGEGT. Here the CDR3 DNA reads TGTGCCAGCAGCCGTCGGGACAACACTGAAGCTTTCTTT. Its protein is CASSRRDNTEAFF.

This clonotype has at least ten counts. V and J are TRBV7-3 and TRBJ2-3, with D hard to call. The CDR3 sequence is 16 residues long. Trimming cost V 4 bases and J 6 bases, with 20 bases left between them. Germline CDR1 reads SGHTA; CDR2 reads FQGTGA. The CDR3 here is CASSSLIGPFRDTQYF. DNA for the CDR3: TGTGCCAGCAGCTCTCTGATCGGGCCGTTCCGGGATACGCAGTATTTT. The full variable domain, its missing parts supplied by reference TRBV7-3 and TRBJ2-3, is GAGVSQTPSNKVTEKGKYVELRCDPISGHTALYWYRQSLGQGPEFLIYFQGTGAADDSGLPNDRFFAVRPEGSVSTLKIQRTERGDSAVYLCASSSLIGPFRDTQYFGPGTRLTVL.

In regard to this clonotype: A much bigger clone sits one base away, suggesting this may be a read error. The CDR3 protein is CASSFTSGSYNEQFF. The CDR3 DNA reads as TGTGCCAGCAGCTTTACTAGCGGCTCCTACAATGAGCAGTTCTTC. The chain employs TRBV7-3 and TRBJ2-1; 8 nucleotides match TRBD2. With V trimmed by 3 bases and J by 0 bases, 1 base remained unmatched. Germline V gene data show CDR1 as SGHTA and CDR2 as FQGTGA. The CDR3 consists of 15 residues.

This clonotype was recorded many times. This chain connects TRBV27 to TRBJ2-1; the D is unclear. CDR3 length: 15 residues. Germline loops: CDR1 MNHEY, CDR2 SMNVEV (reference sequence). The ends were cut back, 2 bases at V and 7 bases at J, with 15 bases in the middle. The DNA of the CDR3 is TGTGCCAGCAGTTTAGGGTCAGGTGGAGTGAATGAGCAGTTCTTC. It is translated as CASSLGSGGVNEQFF.

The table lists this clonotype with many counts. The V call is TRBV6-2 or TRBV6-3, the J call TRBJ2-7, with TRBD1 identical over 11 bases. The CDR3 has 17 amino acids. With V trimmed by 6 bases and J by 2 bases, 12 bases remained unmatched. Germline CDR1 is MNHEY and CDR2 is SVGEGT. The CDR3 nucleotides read TGTGCCAGCAGCTACAGACGTCCGGGACAGGGGGCCTACGAGCAGTACTTC. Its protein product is CASSYRRPGQGAYEQYF.

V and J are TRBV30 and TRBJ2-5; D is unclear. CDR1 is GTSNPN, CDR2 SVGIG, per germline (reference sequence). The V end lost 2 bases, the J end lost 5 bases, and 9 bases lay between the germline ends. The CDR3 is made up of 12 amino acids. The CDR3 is CAWSTRWETQYF. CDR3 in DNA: TGTGCCTGGAGTACAAGGTGGGAGACCCAGTACTTC.

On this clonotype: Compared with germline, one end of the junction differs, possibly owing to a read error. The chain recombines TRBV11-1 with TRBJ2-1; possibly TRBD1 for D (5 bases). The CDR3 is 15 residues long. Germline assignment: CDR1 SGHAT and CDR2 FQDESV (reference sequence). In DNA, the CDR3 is TGTGCCAGCAGTCTCCCTAGGGGTCCGGGTAATGAGCAGTCCTTC. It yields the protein CASSLPRGPGNEQSF. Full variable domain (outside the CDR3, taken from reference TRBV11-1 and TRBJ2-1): EAEVAQSPRYKITEKSQAVAFWCDPISGHATLYWYRQILGQGPELLVQFQDESVVDDSQLPKDRFSAERLKGVDSTLKIQPAELGDSAMYLCASSLPRGPGNEQSFGPGTRLTVL.

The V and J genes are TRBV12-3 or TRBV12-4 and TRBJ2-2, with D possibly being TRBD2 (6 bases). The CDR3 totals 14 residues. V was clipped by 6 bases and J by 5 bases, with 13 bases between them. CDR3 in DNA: TGTGCCAGCAGGACCGTGGGGGGAACCGGGGAGCTGTTTTTT. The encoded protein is CASRTVGGTGELFF.

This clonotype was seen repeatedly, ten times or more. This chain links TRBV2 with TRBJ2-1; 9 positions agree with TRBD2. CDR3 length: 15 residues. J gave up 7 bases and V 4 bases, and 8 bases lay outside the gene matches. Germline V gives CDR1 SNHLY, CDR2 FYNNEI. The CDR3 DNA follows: TGTGCCAGCAGTGGGATTAGCGGGAGAAGGAATGAGCAGTTCTTC. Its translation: CASSGISGRRNEQFF.

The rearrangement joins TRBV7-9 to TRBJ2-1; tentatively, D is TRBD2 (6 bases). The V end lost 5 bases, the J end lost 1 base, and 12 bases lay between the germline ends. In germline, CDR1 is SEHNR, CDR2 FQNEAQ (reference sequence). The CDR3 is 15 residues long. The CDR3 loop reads CASSPNSGSYNEQFF. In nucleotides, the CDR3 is TGTGCCAGCAGCCCTAATAGCGGATCCTACAATGAGCAGTTCTTC.

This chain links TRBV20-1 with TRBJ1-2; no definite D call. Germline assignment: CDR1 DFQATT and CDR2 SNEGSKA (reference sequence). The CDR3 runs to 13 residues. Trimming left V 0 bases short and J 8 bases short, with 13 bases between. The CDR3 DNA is TGCAGTGCTAGAGATTTCGGGGAGAGGGGCTACACCTTC. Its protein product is CSARDFGERGYTF.

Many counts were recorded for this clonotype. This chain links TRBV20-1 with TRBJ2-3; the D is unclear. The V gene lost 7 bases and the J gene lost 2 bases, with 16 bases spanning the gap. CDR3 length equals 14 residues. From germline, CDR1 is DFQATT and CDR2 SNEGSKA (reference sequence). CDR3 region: CSGNGRINTDTQYF. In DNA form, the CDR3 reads TGCAGTGGAAACGGGCGGATAAACACAGATACGCAGTATTTT.

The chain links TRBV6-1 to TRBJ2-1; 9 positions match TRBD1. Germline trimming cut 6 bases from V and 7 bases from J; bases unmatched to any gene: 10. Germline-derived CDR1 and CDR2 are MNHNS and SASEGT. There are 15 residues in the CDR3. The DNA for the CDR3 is TGTGCCAGCAGGAGAGGGCGGGACAGGGATAATGAGCAGTTCTTC. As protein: CASRRGRDRDNEQFF.

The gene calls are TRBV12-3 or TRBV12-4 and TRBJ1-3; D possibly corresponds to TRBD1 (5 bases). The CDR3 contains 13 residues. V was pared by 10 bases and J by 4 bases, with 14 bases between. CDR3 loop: CAISRDGGNTIYF. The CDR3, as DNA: TGTGCCATATCCCGGGACGGCGGAAACACCATATATTTT.

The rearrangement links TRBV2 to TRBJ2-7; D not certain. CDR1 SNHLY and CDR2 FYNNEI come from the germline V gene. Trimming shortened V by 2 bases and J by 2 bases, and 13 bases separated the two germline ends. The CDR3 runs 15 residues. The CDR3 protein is CASSESGRWTYEQYF. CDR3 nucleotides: TGTGCCAGCAGTGAATCGGGCAGGTGGACCTACGAGCAGTACTTC.

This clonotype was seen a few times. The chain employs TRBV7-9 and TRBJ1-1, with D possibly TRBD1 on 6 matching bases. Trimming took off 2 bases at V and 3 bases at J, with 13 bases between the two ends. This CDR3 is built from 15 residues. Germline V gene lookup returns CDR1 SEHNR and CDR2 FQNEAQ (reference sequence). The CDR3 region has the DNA TGTGCCAGCAGCTTAAACAGGGCGGATTACACTGAAGCTTTCTTT. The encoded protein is CASSLNRADYTEAFF.